This T cell receptor (beta chain) was observed in a study of blood T cells in healthy people across ages. Findings and caveats of the study: Roughly linear declines in TCR beta diversity per million T cells occurred with age.

On this clonotype: Its antigen is currently unknown.

The germline V gene encodes CDR1 MNHNY and CDR2 SVGAGI (reference sequence). CDR3 size: 15 residues. The V gene lost 2 bases and the J gene lost 0 bases, with 8 bases spanning the gap. Through a sample-barcoded 5' primer and a J-beta primer mix, a second PCR was run for about 6 to 11 cycles. TCRdb ran MiXCR on the 5' RACE reads and lists one entry per CDR3 protein. Here the sample spans more than 650,000 distinct CDR3 sequences, 20% to 25% being singletons. The V gene is TRBV6-6, the J gene TRBJ2-1; possibly TRBD2 for D (6 bases). The sequence was obtained from a man in his 70s in good health. Input material: blood. CDR3 coding DNA: TGTGCCAGCAGTTACGGAGCGGGCTCCTACAATGAGCAGTTCTTC. Its translation is CASSYGAGSYNEQFF.